Following are 17 T cell receptor beta chains from one sample sequenced in a study of blood T cell repertoires in COVID-19. TCRdb keeps only in-frame clones here, not all; method: immunoSEQ multiplex PCR. The sample shows fewer than 350,000 clones, 85% of them seen only once. Sequenced sample: peripheral blood. The receptors were gathered from a human donor in a cohort sampled during active COVID-19.

J is TRBJ1-6 and V is TRBV13; 8 positions match TRBD1. J lost 7 bases, V lost 6 bases, and 8 bases had no gene match. Germline loops: CDR1 PRHDT, CDR2 FYEKMQ (reference sequence). The CDR3 is 15 residues long. The DNA for the CDR3 is TGTGCCAGCAGTCCCGACGGACAGGGCAATTCACCCCTCCACTTT. It specifies CASSPDGQGNSPLHF.

This clone has at least ten counts. The gene calls are TRBV18 and TRBJ1-6, with unresolved D. The CDR3 runs to 12 residues. The germline V gene has CDR1 KGHSH and CDR2 LQKENI. The V gene lost 6 bases and the J gene lost 7 bases, with 7 bases spanning the gap. The CDR3 DNA reads as TGTGCCAGCTCGCTGGAGAATTCACCCCTCCACTTT. Protein product: CASSLENSPLHF. Complete variable domain (other parts from reference TRBV18 and TRBJ1-6): NAGVMQNPRHLVRRRGQEARLRCSPMKGHSHVYWYRQLPEEGLKFMVYLQKENIIDESGMPKERFSAEFPKEGPSILRIQQVVRGDSAAYFCASSLENSPLHFGNGTRLTVT.

In its sample, this clone was seen once. The chain uses TRBV30 and TRBJ2-7; D may be TRBD2 (5 bases). The CDR3 has 13 amino acids. Germline assignment: CDR1 GTSNPN and CDR2 SVGIG (reference sequence). V lost 0 bases, J lost 4 bases, and 10 bases lay in between. The DNA of the CDR3 is TGTGCCTGGAGTGTAAATTGGAGGTACGAGCAGTACTTC. Residues: CAWSVNWRYEQYF.

J is TRBJ2-5 and V is TRBV5-1; D is perhaps TRBD2 (6 bases). CDR1 and CDR2 (germline): SGHRS, YFSETQ. V was trimmed by 0 bases and J by 3 bases, leaving 15 bases between them. The CDR3 spans 16 residues. In nucleotides, the CDR3 is TGCGCCAGCAGCTTGGGTCTGGCGGCGGGAAAAGAGACCCAGTACTTC. Its translation: CASSLGLAAGKETQYF.

The chain carries TRBV5-1 and TRBJ2-5, with TRBD2 identical over 9 bases. CDR1 SGHRS and CDR2 YFSETQ come from the germline V gene. With V trimmed by 0 bases and J by 5 bases, 5 bases remained unmatched. The CDR3 totals 15 residues. The CDR3 loop reads CASSLVAGDLETQYF. For the CDR3, the DNA is TGCGCCAGCAGCTTGGTAGCGGGGGATTTGGAGACCCAGTACTTC.

The chain is built from TRBV7-3 and TRBJ1-3; 9 bases are shared with TRBD1. The V gene end was trimmed by 5 bases and the J gene end by 0 bases; junction bases not matched to a gene: 8. Germline CDR1 reads SGHTA; CDR2 reads FQGTGA. The CDR3 consists of 17 residues. The CDR3 here is CASSANRDRASGNTIYF. The CDR3 DNA reads as TGTGCCAGCAGCGCAAACCGGGACAGGGCCTCTGGAAACACCATATATTTT.

The V call is TRBV11-2, the J call TRBJ1-3; perhaps TRBD1 as D (6 bases). Trimming left V 5 bases short and J 4 bases short, with 15 bases between. This CDR3 is 15 amino acids long. Germline V lookup: CDR1 SGHAT, CDR2 FQNNGV. CDR3 in amino acids: CASSDKDRKGNTIYF. CDR3 DNA: TGTGCCAGCAGCGACAAGGACAGAAAAGGAAACACCATATATTTT.

The V call is TRBV6-5, the J call TRBJ2-7; TRBD1 aligns across 7 bases. J was trimmed by 3 bases and V by 8 bases; bases with no gene match: 7. The CDR3 runs to 13 residues. Germline CDR1 MNHEY, CDR2 SVGAGI. The CDR3 here is CASARDRNYEQYF. CDR3 DNA sequence: TGTGCCAGCGCCCGGGACAGAAACTACGAGCAGTACTTC.

The chain uses TRBV25-1 and TRBJ2-5, with 8 bases fitting TRBD1. The CDR3 runs to 13 residues. V trimming: 5 bases; J trimming: 2 bases; junction bases outside the gene matches: 1. CDR1 and CDR2 from the germline V gene are MGHDK and SYGVNS. The CDR3 sequence: CASSWTGQETQYF. Here the CDR3 DNA reads TGTGCCAGCAGTTGGACAGGGCAAGAGACCCAGTACTTC.

V usage is TRBV29-1 and J usage is TRBJ2-7; D perhaps matches TRBD1 (5 bases). CDR1 is SQVTM and CDR2 is ANQGSEA in the germline V gene. The CDR3 has 12 residues. The V end was cut by 1 base, the J end by 3 bases, with 7 bases between. This chain's CDR3 is CSVEGGVYEQYF. The DNA of the CDR3 is TGCAGCGTTGAAGGGGGCGTCTACGAGCAGTACTTC.

V and J are TRBV3-1 (or the pseudogene TRBV3-2) and TRBJ1-6; no clear D gene. The germline V gene has CDR1 LGHDT and CDR2 YNNKEL (reference sequence). CDR3 length equals 14 residues. The ends were cut back, 2 bases at V and 7 bases at J, with 9 bases in the middle. The CDR3 coding sequence is TGTGCCAGCAGCCAACGGGGAGGAAATTCACCCCTCCACTTT. This translates into CASSQRGGNSPLHF.

This chain connects TRBV6-5 to TRBJ1-1; 8 nucleotides line up with TRBD1. The germline CDR1 and CDR2 sequences are MNHEY and SVGAGI. This CDR3 is 13 amino acids long. Unmatched junction bases numbered 7, after V lost 7 bases and J lost 6 bases. The CDR3 loop reads CASIHRGDAEAFF. CDR3 coding DNA: TGTGCCAGCATTCACAGGGGGGACGCTGAAGCTTTCTTT.

This clone was seen a handful of times. The chain carries TRBV7-9 and TRBJ2-4, with D unresolved. The CDR3 contains 16 residues. The V gene's germline CDR1 is SEHNR and CDR2 FQNEAQ (reference sequence). V gave up 2 bases and J gave up 7 bases, with 18 bases separating them. The CDR3 is CASSLKVGHRLNIQYF. For the CDR3, the DNA is TGTGCCAGCAGCTTAAAGGTTGGGCACCGTTTGAACATTCAGTACTTC.

In this sample, this clone turned up many times. The J gene is TRBJ1-1, the V gene TRBV6-6; 10 bases are shared with TRBD1. This CDR3 spans 14 amino acids. V gave up 6 bases and J gave up 9 bases; unmatched junction bases: 10. The germline V gene has CDR1 MNHNY and CDR2 SVGAGI (reference sequence). In DNA, the CDR3 is TGTGCCAGCAGCCAGGACAGGGGGATCGGTAAAGCTTTCTTT. This codes for CASSQDRGIGKAFF.

V usage is TRBV2 and J usage is TRBJ2-3, with 10 bases fitting TRBD1. Germline-derived CDR1 and CDR2 are SNHLY and FYNNEI. The CDR3 is made up of 16 amino acids. J was trimmed by 5 bases and V by 6 bases; bases with no gene match: 11. The CDR3 DNA reads as TGTGCCAGCAGGGGGACCGACAGGGGGCTTCTAGATACGCAGTATTTT. Its protein product is CASRGTDRGLLDTQYF. Complete variable domain (other parts from reference TRBV2 and TRBJ2-3): EPEVTQTPSHQVTQMGQEVILRCVPISNHLYFYWYRQILGQKVEFLVSFYNNEISEKSEIFDDQFSVERPDGSNFTLKIRSTKLEDSAMYFCASRGTDRGLLDTQYFGPGTRLTVL.

Here the CDR3 DNA reads TGTGCCTGGAGTCTAAATGGAGGCTACGAGCAGTACTTC. Amino acid sequence: CAWSLNGGYEQYF. J is TRBJ2-7 and V is TRBV30; D perhaps matches TRBD2 (5 bases). V gave up 2 bases and J gave up 3 bases, with 11 bases separating them. Germline CDR1 GTSNPN, CDR2 SVGIG (reference sequence). CDR3 length equals 13 residues.

The chain couples TRBV11-3 to TRBJ1-4, with D maybe TRBD1 (5 bases). With 5 bases removed from V and 7 bases from J, the gap between germline ends came to 17 bases. The CDR3 runs 15 residues. Looked up from germline, CDR1 is SGHNT and CDR2 is YENEEA. In DNA, the CDR3 is TGTGCCAGCAGCCACAATACAGGTCCCCTTGAAAAACTGTTTTTT. It codes for CASSHNTGPLEKLFF.